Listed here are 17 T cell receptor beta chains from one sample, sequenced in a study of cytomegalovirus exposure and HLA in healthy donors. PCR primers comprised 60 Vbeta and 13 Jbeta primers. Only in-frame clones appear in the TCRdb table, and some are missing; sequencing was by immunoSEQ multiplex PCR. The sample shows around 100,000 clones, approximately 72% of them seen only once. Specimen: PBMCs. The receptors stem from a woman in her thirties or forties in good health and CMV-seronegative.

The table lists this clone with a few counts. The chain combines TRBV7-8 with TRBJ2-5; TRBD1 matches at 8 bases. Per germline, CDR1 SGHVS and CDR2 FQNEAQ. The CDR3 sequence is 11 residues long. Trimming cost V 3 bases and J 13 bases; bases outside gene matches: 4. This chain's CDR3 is CASSLTTGAYF. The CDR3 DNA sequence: TGTGCCAGCAGCTTGACGACAGGGGCGTACTTC.

CDR3 sequence reads: CASGQLYGYTF. The CDR3 DNA follows: TGTGCCAGTGGACAGTTGTATGGCTACACCTTC. The rearrangement uses TRBV2 and TRBJ1-2; weak D call: TRBD1 (6 bases). With 9 bases removed from V and 5 bases from J, the gap between germline ends came to 10 bases. The CDR3 runs to 11 residues. CDR1 SNHLY and CDR2 FYNNEI come from the germline V gene.

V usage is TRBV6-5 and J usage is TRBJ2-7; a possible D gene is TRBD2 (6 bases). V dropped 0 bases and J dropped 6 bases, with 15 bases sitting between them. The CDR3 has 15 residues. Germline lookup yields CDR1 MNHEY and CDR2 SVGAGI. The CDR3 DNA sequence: TGTGCCAGCAGTTACTCGAACGTCGCAGCGGGCGAGCAGTACTTC. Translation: CASSYSNVAAGEQYF.

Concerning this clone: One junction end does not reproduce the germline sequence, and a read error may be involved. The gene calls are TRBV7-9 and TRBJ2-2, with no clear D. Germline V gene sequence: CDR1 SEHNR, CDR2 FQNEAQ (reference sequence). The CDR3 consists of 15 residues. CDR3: CASSLGHKNAGELFF. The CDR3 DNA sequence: TGTGCCAGCAGCTTGGGCCATAAGAACGCCGGGGAGCTGTTTTTT.

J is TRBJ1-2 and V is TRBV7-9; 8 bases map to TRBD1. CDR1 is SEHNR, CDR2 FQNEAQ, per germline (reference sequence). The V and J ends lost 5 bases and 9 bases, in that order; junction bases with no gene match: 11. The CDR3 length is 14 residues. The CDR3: CASSHGQGGASYTF. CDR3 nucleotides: TGTGCCAGCAGCCACGGACAGGGAGGGGCCAGCTACACCTTC. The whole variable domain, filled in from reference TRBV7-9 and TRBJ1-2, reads DTGVSQNPRHKITKRGQNVTFRCDPISEHNRLYWYRQTLGQGPEFLTYFQNEAQLEKSRLLSDRFSAERPKGSFSTLEIQRTEQGDSAMYLCASSHGQGGASYTFGSGTRLTVV.

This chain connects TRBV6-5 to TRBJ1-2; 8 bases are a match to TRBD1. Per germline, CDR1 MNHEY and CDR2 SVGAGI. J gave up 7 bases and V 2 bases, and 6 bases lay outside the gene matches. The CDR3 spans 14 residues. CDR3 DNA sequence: TGTGCCAGCAGTTACAGACCAGACAGGGGTGGCTACACCTTC. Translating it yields CASSYRPDRGGYTF.

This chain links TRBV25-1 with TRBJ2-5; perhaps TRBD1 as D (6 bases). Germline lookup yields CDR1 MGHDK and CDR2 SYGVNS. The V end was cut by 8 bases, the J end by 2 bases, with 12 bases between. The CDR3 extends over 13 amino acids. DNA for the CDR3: TGTGCCAGCGGAGCCGGACAGCAAGAGACCCAGTACTTC. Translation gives CASGAGQQETQYF.

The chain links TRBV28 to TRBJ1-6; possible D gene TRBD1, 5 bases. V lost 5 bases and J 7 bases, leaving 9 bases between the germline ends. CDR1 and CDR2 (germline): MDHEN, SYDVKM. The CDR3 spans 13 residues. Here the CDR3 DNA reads TGTGCCAGCAGTATCCACAGGAATTCACCCCTCCACTTT. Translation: CASSIHRNSPLHF.

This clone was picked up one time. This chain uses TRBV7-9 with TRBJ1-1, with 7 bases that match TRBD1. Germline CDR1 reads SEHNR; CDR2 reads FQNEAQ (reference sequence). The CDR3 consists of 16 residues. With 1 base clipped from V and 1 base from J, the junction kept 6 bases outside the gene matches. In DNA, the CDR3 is TGTGCCAGCAGCTTAGTACAGGGGCATAGGAACACTGAAGCTTTCTTT. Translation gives CASSLVQGHRNTEAFF.

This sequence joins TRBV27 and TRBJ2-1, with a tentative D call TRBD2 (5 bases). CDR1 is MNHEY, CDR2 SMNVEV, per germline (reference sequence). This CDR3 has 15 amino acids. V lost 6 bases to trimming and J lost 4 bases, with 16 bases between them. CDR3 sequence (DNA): TGTGCCAGCAGCAGCCGGGATAGACTGTACAATGAGCAGTTCTTC. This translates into CASSSRDRLYNEQFF.

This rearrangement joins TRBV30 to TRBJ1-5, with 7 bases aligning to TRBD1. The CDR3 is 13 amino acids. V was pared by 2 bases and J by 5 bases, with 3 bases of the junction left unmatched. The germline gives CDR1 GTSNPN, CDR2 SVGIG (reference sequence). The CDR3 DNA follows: TGTGCCTGGAGTTCAGGACAGGATCAGCCCCAGCATTTT. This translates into CAWSSGQDQPQHF.

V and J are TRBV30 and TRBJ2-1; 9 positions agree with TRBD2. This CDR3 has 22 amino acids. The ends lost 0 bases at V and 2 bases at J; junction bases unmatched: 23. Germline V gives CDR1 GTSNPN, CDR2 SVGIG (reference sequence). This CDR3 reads CAWSVGVLQRGGRADTYNEQFF. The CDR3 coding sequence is TGTGCCTGGAGTGTCGGCGTCCTGCAACGGGGCGGGAGGGCCGATACCTACAATGAGCAGTTCTTC. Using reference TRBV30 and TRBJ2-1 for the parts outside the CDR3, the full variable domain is SQTIHQWPATLVQPVGSPLSLECTVEGTSNPNLYWYRQAAGRGLQLLFYSVGIGQISSEVPQNLSASRPQDRQFILSSKKLLLSDSGFYLCAWSVGVLQRGGRADTYNEQFFGPGTRLTVL.

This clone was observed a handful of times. The CDR3 protein is CASSVAPGAYNEQFF. CDR3 sequence (DNA): TGTGCCAGCAGCGTAGCGCCGGGGGCCTACAATGAGCAGTTCTTC. V gene TRBV9 combines with J gene TRBJ2-1; D is possibly TRBD2 (6 bases). The CDR3 length is 15 residues. Trimming removed 0 bases from V and 2 bases from J, with 9 bases in between. Germline values: CDR1 SGDLS, CDR2 YYNGEE.

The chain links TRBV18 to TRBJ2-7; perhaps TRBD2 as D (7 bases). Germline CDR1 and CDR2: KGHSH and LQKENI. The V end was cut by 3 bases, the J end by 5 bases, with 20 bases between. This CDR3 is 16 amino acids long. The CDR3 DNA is TGTGCCAGCTCACCTGATAGGGGGGGCCTTATGGACGAGCAGTACTTC. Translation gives CASSPDRGGLMDEQYF.

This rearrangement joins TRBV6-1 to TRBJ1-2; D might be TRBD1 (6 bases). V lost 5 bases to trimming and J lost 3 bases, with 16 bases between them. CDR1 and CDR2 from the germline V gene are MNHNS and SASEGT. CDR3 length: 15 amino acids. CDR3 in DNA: TGTGCCAGCAGTCGAAGGGGGGGTACAGACTATGGCTACACCTTC. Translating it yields CASSRRGGTDYGYTF.

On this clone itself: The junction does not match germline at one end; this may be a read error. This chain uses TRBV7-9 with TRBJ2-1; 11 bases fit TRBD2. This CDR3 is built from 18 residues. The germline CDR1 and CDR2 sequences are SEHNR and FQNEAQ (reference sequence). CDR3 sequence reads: CSSSLSVFTSGGDNEQFF. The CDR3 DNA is TGTTCCAGCAGCCTAAGCGTTTTTACTAGCGGGGGAGACAATGAGCAGTTCTTC.

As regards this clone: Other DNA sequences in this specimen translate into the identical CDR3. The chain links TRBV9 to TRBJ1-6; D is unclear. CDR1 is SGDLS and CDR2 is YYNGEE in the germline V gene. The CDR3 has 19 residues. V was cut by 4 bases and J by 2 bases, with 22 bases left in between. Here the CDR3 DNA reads TGTGCCAGCAGCACCCCTACGGAGGAGCATAGCCCCTATAATTCACCCCTCCACTTT. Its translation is CASSTPTEEHSPYNSPLHF.